This TCR beta chain was identified in a study of regulatory T cells in long-lasting Graves disease. Study conclusions and caveats: Thyroid tissue went unstudied; only peripheral blood was examined.

This clonotype was counted at least ten times. Its specificity is not known. For TCR beta, libraries came from iRepertoire HTBI primers and Arm-PCR of CDR3 regions. TCRdb redid the calling of the multiplex PCR reads with MiXCR, one entry per CDR3 protein. The sample lists more than 650,000 distinct CDR3 sequences, about 30% occurring once. Germline assignment: CDR1 WNHNN and CDR2 SYGVQD (reference sequence). The V end was cut by 4 bases, the J end by 4 bases, with 16 bases between. There are 15 residues in the CDR3. Time point denoted: persistent/refractory GD, antithyroid drugs over 5 years with positive TRAb. RNA from PBMCs was the source of the TCR library.

This clonotype originated in a female donor with Graves disease. The sample here was peripheral blood mononuclear cells (PBMCs), taken when the disease was refractory, from a patient treated with antithyroid drugs. The chain has TRBV10-1 and TRBJ2-5, with D possibly being TRBD2 (5 bases). The CDR3 nucleotides read TGCGCCAGCAGTGTTTCCGTCGGGATGGGAGAGACCCAGTACTTC. Protein product: CASSVSVGMGETQYF.